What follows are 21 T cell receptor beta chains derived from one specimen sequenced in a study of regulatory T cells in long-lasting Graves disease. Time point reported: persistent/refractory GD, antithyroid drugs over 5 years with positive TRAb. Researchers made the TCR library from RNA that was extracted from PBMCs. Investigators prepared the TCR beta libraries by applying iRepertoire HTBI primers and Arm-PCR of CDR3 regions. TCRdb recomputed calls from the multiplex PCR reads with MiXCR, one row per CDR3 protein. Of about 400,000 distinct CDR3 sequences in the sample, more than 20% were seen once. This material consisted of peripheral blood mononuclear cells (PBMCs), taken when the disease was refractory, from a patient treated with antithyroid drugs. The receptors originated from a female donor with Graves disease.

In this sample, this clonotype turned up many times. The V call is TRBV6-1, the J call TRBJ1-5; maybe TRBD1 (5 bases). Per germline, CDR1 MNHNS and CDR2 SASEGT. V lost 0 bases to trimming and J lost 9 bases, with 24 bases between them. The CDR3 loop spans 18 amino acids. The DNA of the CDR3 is TGTGCCAGCAGTGAAGCGCGGTTAGGGGCCGGGACCGCCTCGCCCCAGCATTTT. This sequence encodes CASSEARLGAGTASPQHF.

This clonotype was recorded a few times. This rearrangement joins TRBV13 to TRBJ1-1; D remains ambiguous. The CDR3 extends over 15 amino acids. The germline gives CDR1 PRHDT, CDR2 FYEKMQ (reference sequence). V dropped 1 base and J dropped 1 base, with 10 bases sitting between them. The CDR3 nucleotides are TGTGCCAGCAGCTTAGAGGCGGCAGCGAACACTGAAGCTTTCTTT. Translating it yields CASSLEAAANTEAFF.

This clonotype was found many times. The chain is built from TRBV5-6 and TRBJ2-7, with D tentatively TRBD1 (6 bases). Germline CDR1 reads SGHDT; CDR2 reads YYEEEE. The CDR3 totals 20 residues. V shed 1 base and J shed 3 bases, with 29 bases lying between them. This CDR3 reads CASSLYVLRPGTLVSYEQYF. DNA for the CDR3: TGTGCCAGCAGCTTGTATGTTCTCCGCCCCGGGACACTGGTTAGCTACGAGCAGTACTTC.

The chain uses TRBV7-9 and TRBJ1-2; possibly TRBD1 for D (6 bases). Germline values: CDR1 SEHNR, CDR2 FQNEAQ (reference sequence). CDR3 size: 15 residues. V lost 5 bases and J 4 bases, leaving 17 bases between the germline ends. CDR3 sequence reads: CASSPAGGAGYGYTF. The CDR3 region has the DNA TGTGCCAGCAGCCCGGCGGGGGGCGCGGGCTATGGCTACACCTTC. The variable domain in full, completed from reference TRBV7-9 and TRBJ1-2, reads DTGVSQNPRHKITKRGQNVTFRCDPISEHNRLYWYRQTLGQGPEFLTYFQNEAQLEKSRLLSDRFSAERPKGSFSTLEIQRTEQGDSAMYLCASSPAGGAGYGYTFGSGTRLTVV.

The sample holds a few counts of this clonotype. As DNA, the CDR3 is TGTGCCAGCAGCTTTTTGGGGGAAGAAAAACTGTTTTTT. Translated, it gives CASSFLGEEKLFF. The J gene is TRBJ1-4, the V gene TRBV5-4; a weak D match, TRBD1 (5 bases). Germline V gives CDR1 SGHNT, CDR2 YYREEE (reference sequence). The ends were cut back, 2 bases at V and 8 bases at J, with 10 bases in the middle. The CDR3 extends over 13 amino acids.

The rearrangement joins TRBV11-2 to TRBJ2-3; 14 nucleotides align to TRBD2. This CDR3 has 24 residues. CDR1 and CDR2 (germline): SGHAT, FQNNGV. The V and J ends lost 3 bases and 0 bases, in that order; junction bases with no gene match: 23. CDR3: CASSFLPGTGGLAGVRGSTDTQYF. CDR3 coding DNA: TGTGCCAGCAGCTTTCTACCCGGGACAGGGGGACTAGCGGGAGTTCGTGGTAGCACAGATACGCAGTATTTT.

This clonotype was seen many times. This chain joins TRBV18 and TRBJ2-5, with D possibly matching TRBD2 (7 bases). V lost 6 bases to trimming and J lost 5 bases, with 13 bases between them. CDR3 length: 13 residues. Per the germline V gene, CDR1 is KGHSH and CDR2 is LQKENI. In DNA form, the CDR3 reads TGTGCCAGCTCCCGAGGGGGGGACGAGACCCAGTACTTC. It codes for CASSRGGDETQYF.

The CDR3 loop reads CASSLITDRGHTGELFF. In DNA, the CDR3 is TGTGCCAGCAGTCTAATAACCGACAGGGGCCACACCGGGGAGCTGTTTTTT. V and J are TRBV12-3 or TRBV12-4 and TRBJ2-2, with 8 bases matching TRBD1. This CDR3 region has 17 residues. V dropped 5 bases and J dropped 3; count of bases not matched to a gene: 11.

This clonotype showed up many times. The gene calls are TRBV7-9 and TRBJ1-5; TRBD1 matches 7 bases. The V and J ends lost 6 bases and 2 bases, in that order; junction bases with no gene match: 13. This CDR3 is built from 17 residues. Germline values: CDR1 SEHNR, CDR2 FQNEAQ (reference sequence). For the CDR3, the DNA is TGTGCCAGCAGGTTTAGCGCAGGCAGGGGGTGCAATCAGCCCCAGCATTTT. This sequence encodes CASRFSAGRGCNQPQHF.

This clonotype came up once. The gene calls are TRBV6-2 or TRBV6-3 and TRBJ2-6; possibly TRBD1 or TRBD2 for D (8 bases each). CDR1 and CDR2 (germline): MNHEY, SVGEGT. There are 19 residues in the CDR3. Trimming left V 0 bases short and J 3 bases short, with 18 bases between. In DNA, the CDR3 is TGTGCCAGCAGTTACTCTAGCGGGACAGGCGTTTTTGGGGCCAACGTCCTGACTTTC. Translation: CASSYSSGTGVFGANVLTF.

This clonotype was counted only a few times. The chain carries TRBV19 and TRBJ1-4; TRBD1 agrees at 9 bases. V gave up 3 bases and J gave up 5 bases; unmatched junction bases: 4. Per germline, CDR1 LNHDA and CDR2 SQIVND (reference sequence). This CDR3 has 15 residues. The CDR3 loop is CASSMTQGANEKLFF. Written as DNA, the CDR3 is TGTGCCAGTAGTATGACACAGGGGGCAAATGAAAAACTGTTTTTT.

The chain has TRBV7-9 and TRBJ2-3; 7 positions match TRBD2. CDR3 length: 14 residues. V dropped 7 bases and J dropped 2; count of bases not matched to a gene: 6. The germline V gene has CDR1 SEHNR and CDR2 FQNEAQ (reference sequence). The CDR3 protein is CASTPSGNTDTQYF. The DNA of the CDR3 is TGTGCCAGCACACCTAGCGGAAACACAGATACGCAGTATTTT.

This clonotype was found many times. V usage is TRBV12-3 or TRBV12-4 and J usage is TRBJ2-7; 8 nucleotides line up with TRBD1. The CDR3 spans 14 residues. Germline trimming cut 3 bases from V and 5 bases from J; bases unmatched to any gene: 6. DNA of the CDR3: TGTGCCAGCAGTTTTGACAGGGGACGCCACGAGCAGTACTTC. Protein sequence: CASSFDRGRHEQYF.

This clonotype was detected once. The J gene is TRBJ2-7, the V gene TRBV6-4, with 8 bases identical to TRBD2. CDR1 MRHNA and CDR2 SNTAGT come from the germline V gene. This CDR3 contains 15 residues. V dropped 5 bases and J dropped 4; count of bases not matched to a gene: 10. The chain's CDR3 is CASSLSIGGEYEQYF. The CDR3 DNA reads TGTGCCAGCAGTCTGTCCATCGGGGGGGAGTACGAGCAGTACTTC.

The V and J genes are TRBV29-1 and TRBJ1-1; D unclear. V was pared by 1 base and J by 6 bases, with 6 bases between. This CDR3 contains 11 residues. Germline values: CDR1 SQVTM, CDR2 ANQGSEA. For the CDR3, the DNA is TGCAGCGTTGAAGGGCTGGCTGAAGCTTTCTTT. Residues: CSVEGLAEAFF.

The CDR3 DNA is TGTGCCAGCAGCCATCCCCCCGGACAGGGGGAAGAGACCCAGTACTTC. It is translated as CASSHPPGQGEETQYF. V gene TRBV7-6 combines with J gene TRBJ2-5; 10 bases are a match to TRBD1. The germline V gene has CDR1 SGHVS and CDR2 FNYEAQ. The CDR3 is 16 residues long. J gave up 3 bases and V 5 bases, and 9 bases lay outside the gene matches.

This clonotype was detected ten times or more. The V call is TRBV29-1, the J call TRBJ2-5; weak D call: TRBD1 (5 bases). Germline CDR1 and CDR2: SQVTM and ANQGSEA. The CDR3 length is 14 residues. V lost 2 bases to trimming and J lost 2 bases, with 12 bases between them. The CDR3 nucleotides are TGCAGCGTTGAAAGCAGGGCGGCACAAGAGACCCAGTACTTC. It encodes CSVESRAAQETQYF.

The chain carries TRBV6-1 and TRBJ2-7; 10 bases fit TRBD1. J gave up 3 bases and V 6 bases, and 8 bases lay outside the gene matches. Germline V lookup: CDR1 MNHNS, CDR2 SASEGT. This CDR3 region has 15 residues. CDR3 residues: CASREPGQGIYEQYF. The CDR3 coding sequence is TGTGCCAGCAGAGAGCCGGGACAGGGGATCTACGAGCAGTACTTC.

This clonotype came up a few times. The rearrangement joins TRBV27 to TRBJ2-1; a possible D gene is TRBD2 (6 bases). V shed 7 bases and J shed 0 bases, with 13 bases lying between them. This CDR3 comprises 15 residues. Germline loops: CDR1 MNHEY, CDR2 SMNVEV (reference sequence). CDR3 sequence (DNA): TGTGCCAGCACTCCTCTAGCGAGCTCCTACAATGAGCAGTTCTTC. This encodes CASTPLASSYNEQFF.

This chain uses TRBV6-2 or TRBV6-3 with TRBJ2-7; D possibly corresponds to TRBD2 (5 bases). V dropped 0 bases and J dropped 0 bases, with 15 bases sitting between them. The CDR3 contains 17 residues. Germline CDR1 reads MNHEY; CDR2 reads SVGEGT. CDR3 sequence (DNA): TGTGCCAGCAGTTACTCCGGCAGTTGGACTTTCTCCTACGAGCAGTACTTC. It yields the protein CASSYSGSWTFSYEQYF.

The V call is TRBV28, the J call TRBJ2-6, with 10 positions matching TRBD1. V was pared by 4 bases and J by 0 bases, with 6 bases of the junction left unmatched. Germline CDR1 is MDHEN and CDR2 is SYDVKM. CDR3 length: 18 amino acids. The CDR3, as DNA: TGTGCCAGCAGTTATCGGACAGGGGGAGGCTCTGGGGCCAACGTCCTGACTTTC. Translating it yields CASSYRTGGGSGANVLTF.